Presented here are 29 T cell receptor beta chains from one specimen sequenced in a study of blood T cell repertoires in COVID-19. Measured with immunoSEQ multiplex PCR; TCRdb has only the in-frame clones, and not every one. The sample includes 95,000 or so clones, around 87% of them seen just once. The sample comprised peripheral blood. The receptor set was obtained from a human donor in a cohort sampled during active COVID-19.

The V gene is TRBV21-1, the J gene TRBJ1-2; the table assigns TRBD1, which was not confirmed against the DNA. TRBV21-1 is a pseudogene segment. This CDR3 region has 17 residues. Here the CDR3 reads CASSYPGQLRYHDGYTF. Written as DNA, the CDR3 is TGTGCCAGCAGCTACCCGGGACAGCTCCGTTACCATGATGGCTACACCTTC.

This rearrangement joins TRBV5-5 to TRBJ1-1; D remains unclear. V gave up 0 bases and J gave up 1 base, with 7 bases separating them. Germline lookup yields CDR1 SGHKS and CDR2 YYEKEE (reference sequence). The CDR3 is 14 amino acids. This CDR3 is CASSLAEANTEAFF. The DNA of the CDR3 is TGTGCCAGCAGCTTGGCGGAGGCGAACACTGAAGCTTTCTTT.

The CDR3 spells CASNDRDYGYTF. CDR3 sequence (DNA): TGTGCCAGCAACGACAGGGACTATGGCTACACCTTC. The chain combines TRBV11-2 with TRBJ1-2; 7 nucleotides match TRBD1. This CDR3 has 12 amino acids. Germline-derived CDR1 and CDR2 are SGHAT and FQNNGV. Unmatched junction bases numbered 2, after V lost 7 bases and J lost 3 bases. Together with reference TRBV11-2 and TRBJ1-2, the CDR3 gives the full variable domain: EAGVAQSPRYKIIEKRQSVAFWCNPISGHATLYWYQQILGQGPKLLIQFQNNGVVDDSQLPKDRFSAERLKGVDSTLKIQPAKLEDSAVYLCASNDRDYGYTFGSGTRLTVV.

The chain joins TRBV29-1 to TRBJ1-1, with a tentative D call TRBD1 (5 bases). V was clipped by 5 bases and J by 6 bases, with 16 bases between them. This CDR3 has 13 amino acids. The germline gives CDR1 SQVTM, CDR2 ANQGSEA. The CDR3 loop is CSVRPRAGPEAFF. In DNA form, the CDR3 reads TGCAGCGTTCGTCCCCGGGCAGGGCCTGAAGCTTTCTTT. Full variable domain (outside the CDR3, taken from reference TRBV29-1 and TRBJ1-1): SAVISQKPSRDICQRGTSLTIQCQVDSQVTMMFWYRQQPGQSLTLIATANQGSEATYESGFVIDKFPISRPNLTFSTLTVSNMSPEDSSIYLCSVRPRAGPEAFFGQGTRLTVV.

The CDR3 DNA follows: TGTGCCAGCAGCCCCCCGGGTCTTCAAGAGACCCAGTACTTC. Protein sequence: CASSPPGLQETQYF. This chain uses TRBV9 with TRBJ2-5; D is unclear. The CDR3 spans 14 residues. From germline, CDR1 is SGDLS and CDR2 YYNGEE. Trimming shortened V by 4 bases and J by 2 bases, and 12 bases separated the two germline ends.

V and J are TRBV3-1 (or the pseudogene TRBV3-2) and TRBJ1-6; no firm D call. This CDR3 region has 14 residues. V was shortened by 1 base and J by 11 bases, with 12 bases between the two germline ends. CDR1 LGHDT and CDR2 YNNKEL come from the germline V gene (reference sequence). In DNA, the CDR3 is TGTGCCAGCAGCCAAGGGTCTCGGGAAACACCCCTCCACTTT. Protein product: CASSQGSRETPLHF.

The J gene is TRBJ2-7, the V gene TRBV7-2, with D hard to call. The V end was cut by 1 base, the J end by 4 bases, with 14 bases between. Germline V CDR1 and CDR2: SGHTA, FQGNSA. This CDR3 is built from 15 residues. The CDR3 DNA follows: TGTGCCAGCAGCTTAGAAGGAAGTAGCAGATACGAGCAGTACTTC. Translating it yields CASSLEGSSRYEQYF.

The rearrangement uses TRBV5-1 and TRBJ2-5, with D unresolved. In germline, CDR1 is SGHRS, CDR2 YFSETQ. Between the trimmed V and J ends, which lost 0 bases and 3 bases, there was a span of 18 bases. The CDR3 length is 17 residues. CDR3 DNA sequence: TGCGCCAGCAGCTTGGTTAGCACCCAAACCCTCAAAGAGACCCAGTACTTC. It specifies CASSLVSTQTLKETQYF.

V usage is TRBV6-6 and J usage is TRBJ2-3; possible D gene TRBD1, 6 bases. V lost 6 bases and J lost 7, with 14 bases in between. The length of the CDR3 is 13 residues. Germline V gene data show CDR1 as MNHNY and CDR2 as SVGAGI (reference sequence). The CDR3 DNA is TGTGCCAGCAGGGACCAGGGGATGAATACGCAGTATTTT. Its translation: CASRDQGMNTQYF.

The chain recombines TRBV6-4 with TRBJ2-7; TRBD2 aligns across 7 bases. Germline CDR1 reads MRHNA; CDR2 reads SNTAGT. The CDR3 runs 13 residues. The V gene end was trimmed by 8 bases and the J gene end by 9 bases; junction bases not matched to a gene: 13. The CDR3 coding sequence is TGTGCCAGCTCACGAACGGGGGGACTACCGCAGTACTTC. This sequence encodes CASSRTGGLPQYF.

For the CDR3, the DNA is TGTGCCAGCAGCTTCTCAACCGGGACAGGGGGTCCCTACGAGCAGTACTTC. This gives the protein CASSFSTGTGGPYEQYF. V usage is TRBV7-6 and J usage is TRBJ2-7; TRBD1 matches 11 bases. The junction had 9 bases not matched to a gene; V was cut back by 3 bases and J by 2 bases. The CDR3 totals 17 residues. CDR1 is SGHVS, CDR2 FNYEAQ, per germline. Looking up the rest from reference TRBV7-6 and TRBJ2-7 gives the full variable domain: GAGVSQSPRYKVTKRGQDVALRCDPISGHVSLYWYRQALGQGPEFLTYFNYEAQQDKSGLPNDRFSAERPEGSISTLTIQRTEQRDSAMYRCASSFSTGTGGPYEQYFGPGTRLTVT.

In DNA form, the CDR3 reads TGCGCCAGCAGCCCCTGGACAGGGACTAATGAAAAACTGTTTTTT. Translation: CASSPWTGTNEKLFF. The V gene is TRBV4-3, the J gene TRBJ1-4; 8 nucleotides agree with TRBD1. The CDR3 loop spans 15 amino acids. Germline loops: CDR1 LGHNA, CDR2 YSLEER. After removal of 4 bases from V and 2 bases from J, the junction contained 3 bases not matched to a gene.

This sequence joins TRBV7-3 and TRBJ1-2; TRBD1 aligns across 9 bases. Per the germline V gene, CDR1 is SGHTA and CDR2 is FQGTGA. Trimming took 6 bases from V and 4 from J; bases not matched to a gene: 3. The CDR3 spans 13 residues. CDR3 loop: CASSSGQGYGYTF. In nucleotides, the CDR3 is TGTGCCAGCAGTTCGGGACAGGGCTATGGCTACACCTTC. The complete variable domain, with remaining parts taken from reference TRBV7-3 and TRBJ1-2, reads GAGVSQTPSNKVTEKGKYVELRCDPISGHTALYWYRQSLGQGPEFLIYFQGTGAADDSGLPNDRFFAVRPEGSVSTLKIQRTERGDSAVYLCASSSGQGYGYTFGSGTRLTVV.

The genes are TRBV11-2 and TRBJ2-7; perhaps TRBD2 as D (7 bases). In germline, CDR1 is SGHAT, CDR2 FQNNGV. The V gene lost 5 bases and the J gene lost 7 bases, with 18 bases spanning the gap. This CDR3 contains 14 residues. The CDR3 loop reads CASSNWGGAGEQYF. CDR3 nucleotide sequence: TGTGCCAGCAGCAATTGGGGGGGCGCGGGGGAGCAGTACTTC.

The chain uses TRBV6-5 and TRBJ2-3, with 8 bases that match TRBD1. V lost 2 bases and J lost 4; bases outside the gene matches: 8. The CDR3 is 16 residues long. Per germline, CDR1 MNHEY and CDR2 SVGAGI. CDR3 amino acids: CASSYGQGGGADTQYF. For the CDR3, the DNA is TGTGCCAGCAGTTACGGACAGGGTGGAGGAGCAGATACGCAGTATTTT.

J is TRBJ2-7 and V is TRBV6-2 or TRBV6-3; 13 bases align to TRBD2. This CDR3 contains 16 residues. The germline CDR1 and CDR2 sequences are MNHEY and SVGEGT. The junction had 6 bases not matched to a gene; V was cut back by 5 bases and J by 2 bases. The CDR3: CASSPRLAGGPYEQYF. CDR3 bases: TGTGCCAGCAGTCCCCGACTAGCGGGGGGACCCTACGAGCAGTACTTC.

This rearrangement joins TRBV27 to TRBJ1-1; no reliable D call. Germline values: CDR1 MNHEY, CDR2 SMNVEV (reference sequence). CDR3 length: 13 amino acids. The germline V and J ends were trimmed by 4 bases and 6 bases, with 12 bases remaining between them. CDR3 sequence: CASSSPRAPEAFF. The CDR3 nucleotides read TGTGCCAGCAGTTCCCCACGAGCTCCTGAAGCTTTCTTT.

This clone has a handful of counts. CDR3 region: CASSGSATLSNQPQHF. The CDR3 DNA sequence: TGTGCCAGCAGCGGAAGCGCAACGCTTAGCAATCAGCCCCAGCATTTT. The genes are TRBV7-2 and TRBJ1-5; D unresolved. CDR1 and CDR2 from the germline V gene are SGHTA and FQGNSA. The CDR3 totals 16 residues. V shed 5 bases and J shed 0 bases, with 14 bases lying between them. Full variable domain (remainder filled in from reference TRBV7-2 and TRBJ1-5): GAGVSQSPSNKVTEKGKDVELRCDPISGHTALYWYRQSLGQGLEFLIYFQGNSAPDKSGLPSDRFSAERTGGSVSTLTIQRTQQEDSAVYLCASSGSATLSNQPQHFGDGTRLSIL.

The table lists this clone with a few counts. The V gene is TRBV5-1, the J gene TRBJ1-1, with TRBD1 matching 8 bases. The CDR3 totals 15 residues. Germline values: CDR1 SGHRS, CDR2 YFSETQ. Trimming removed 4 bases from V and 6 bases from J; junction bases left unmatched: 11. CDR3 protein: CASSTSTGASAEAFF. The CDR3, as DNA: TGCGCCAGCAGCACCTCGACAGGGGCCTCCGCTGAAGCTTTCTTT.

This chain uses TRBV6-5 with TRBJ2-3; the match to TRBD1 covers 9 bases. The CDR3 runs 14 residues. The junction had 4 bases not matched to a gene; V was cut back by 7 bases and J by 2 bases. Germline V gives CDR1 MNHEY, CDR2 SVGAGI. The DNA of the CDR3 is TGTGCCAGCACCGACAGGGGGACCACAGATACGCAGTATTTT. It codes for CASTDRGTTDTQYF.

This chain connects TRBV5-1 to TRBJ1-4, with D unclear. Germline lookup yields CDR1 SGHRS and CDR2 YFSETQ. This CDR3 comprises 15 residues. Between the trimmed V and J ends, which lost 2 bases and 5 bases, there was a span of 13 bases. The DNA of the CDR3 is TGCGCCAGCAGCTTATTGACGGGTCCGAATGAAAAACTGTTTTTT. Encoded protein: CASSLLTGPNEKLFF.

The chain links TRBV6-4 to TRBJ2-7; 7 nucleotides line up with TRBD1. The CDR3 runs to 16 residues. V shed 1 base, J shed 0 bases, and the junction held 6 bases outside the gene matches. CDR1 is MRHNA and CDR2 is SNTAGT in the germline V gene. The CDR3 nucleotides read TGTGCCAGCAGTGACTACAGGGGCGGGTTCTCCTACGAGCAGTACTTC. The encoded protein is CASSDYRGGFSYEQYF.

The J gene is TRBJ1-6, the V gene TRBV3-1 (or the pseudogene TRBV3-2); D remains unclear. The V gene lost 4 bases and the J gene lost 8 bases, with 12 bases spanning the gap. CDR1 LGHDT and CDR2 YNNKEL come from the germline V gene (reference sequence). This CDR3 is built from 14 residues. The CDR3 sequence: CASSRRVTDSPLHF. In DNA, the CDR3 is TGTGCCAGCAGCCGGAGGGTTACGGATTCACCCCTCCACTTT.

The chain combines TRBV6-5 with TRBJ1-1; TRBD1 aligns across 9 bases. Germline CDR1 MNHEY, CDR2 SVGAGI. The CDR3 totals 14 residues. Trimming cost V 7 bases and J 5 bases; bases outside gene matches: 8. In nucleotides, the CDR3 is TGTGCCAGCAACCCGGGACAGGGAGCGACTGAAGCTTTCTTT. Protein: CASNPGQGATEAFF.

This clone has only one observation. This rearrangement joins TRBV19 to TRBJ2-3; possible D gene TRBD2, 6 bases. The germline V gene has CDR1 LNHDA and CDR2 SQIVND (reference sequence). The CDR3 is 16 residues long. Trimming left V 5 bases short and J 0 bases short, with 15 bases between. The CDR3 DNA reads as TGTGCCAGTAGTTATGTGGGCGGGGAGAGCACAGATACGCAGTATTTT. Encoded protein: CASSYVGGESTDTQYF. The whole variable domain, remainder taken from reference TRBV19 and TRBJ2-3, is DGGITQSPKYLFRKEGQNVTLSCEQNLNHDAMYWYRQDPGQGLRLIYYSQIVNDFQKGDIAEGYSVSREKKESFPLTVTSAQKNPTAFYLCASSYVGGESTDTQYFGPGTRLTVL.

The genes are TRBV19 and TRBJ1-5; maybe TRBD1 (5 bases). V lost 4 bases, J lost 0 bases, and 10 bases lay in between. The CDR3 spans 15 residues. Germline values: CDR1 LNHDA, CDR2 SQIVND (reference sequence). CDR3 in amino acids: CASSKDTNSNQPQHF. The CDR3, as DNA: TGTGCCAGTAGTAAGGACACAAATAGCAATCAGCCCCAGCATTTT.

The CDR3 DNA sequence: TGTGCCAGCAGTTACTCGTCCGGGACAGGGATGAATGAGCAGTTCTTC. Translated: CASSYSSGTGMNEQFF. V is TRBV6-5 and J is TRBJ2-1; 9 nucleotides agree with TRBD1. With V trimmed by 0 bases and J by 7 bases, 7 bases remained unmatched. Germline values: CDR1 MNHEY, CDR2 SVGAGI. This CDR3 region has 16 residues.

The chain links TRBV7-2 to TRBJ2-5; the D is unclear. The CDR3 is 13 amino acids. In germline, CDR1 is SGHTA, CDR2 FQGNSA. Between the trimmed V and J ends, which lost 1 base and 7 bases, there was a span of 10 bases. In DNA form, the CDR3 reads TGTGCCAGCAGCTTAGATGCGGTGGGGACCCAGTACTTC. It encodes CASSLDAVGTQYF.

The V gene is TRBV18, the J gene TRBJ2-7; 9 bases are a match to TRBD1. Losses at the gene ends were 8 bases for V and 3 bases for J; bases not matched to a gene: 8. The CDR3 contains 14 residues. Germline CDR1 reads KGHSH; CDR2 reads LQKENI. CDR3 sequence (DNA): TGTGCCAGCGTCCCGGGGACAGGGAACTACGAGCAGTACTTC. Translation: CASVPGTGNYEQYF.